Presented here are 27 T cell receptor beta chains from one specimen sequenced in a study of blood T cell repertoires in COVID-19. Clones were sequenced by immunoSEQ multiplex PCR, and TCRdb holds only the in-frame ones, with some missing. The sample includes roughly 250,000 clones, approximately 91% of them seen just once. The source material was peripheral blood. The receptors stem from a woman between 25 and 40 years old with acute or convalescent COVID-19.

This chain connects TRBV11-2 to TRBJ2-3; D not resolved. CDR3 length: 14 residues. CDR1 and CDR2 (germline): SGHAT, FQNNGV. The V end was cut by 2 bases, the J end by 1 base, with 7 bases between. Written as DNA, the CDR3 is TGTGCCAGCAGCTTAATTCCCGGCACAGATACGCAGTATTTT. Protein: CASSLIPGTDTQYF.

V gene TRBV27 combines with J gene TRBJ2-7; possible D gene TRBD1, 6 bases. Germline lookup yields CDR1 MNHEY and CDR2 SMNVEV (reference sequence). The CDR3 length is 13 residues. V was shortened by 5 bases and J by 6 bases, with 14 bases between the two germline ends. This chain's CDR3 is CASSVYDRSEQYF. As DNA, the CDR3 is TGTGCCAGCAGTGTATATGACAGGTCCGAGCAGTACTTC.

The chain links TRBV4-3 to TRBJ2-7; TRBD2 matches at 11 bases. J was trimmed by 3 bases and V by 5 bases; bases with no gene match: 3. Per germline, CDR1 LGHNA and CDR2 YSLEER. The CDR3 is 14 amino acids. The CDR3 protein is CASSYGLAGYEQYF. DNA of the CDR3: TGCGCCAGCAGCTACGGACTAGCGGGCTACGAGCAGTACTTC.

The rearrangement uses TRBV7-2 and TRBJ2-2; 9 positions match TRBD2. Germline V gene lookup returns CDR1 SGHTA and CDR2 FQGNSA. This CDR3 has 17 residues. V lost 1 base to trimming and J lost 3 bases; unmatched junction nucleotides: 6. The CDR3 here is CASSLDGAGGYTGELFF. The CDR3 DNA sequence: TGTGCCAGCAGCTTAGATGGGGCGGGAGGGTACACCGGGGAGCTGTTTTTT.

This clone was counted once. The chain combines TRBV19 with TRBJ2-7; D uncertain. V shed 1 base and J shed 2 bases, with 6 bases lying between them. This CDR3 comprises 13 residues. Germline V gives CDR1 LNHDA, CDR2 SQIVND (reference sequence). Here the CDR3 reads CASSIAQAYEQYF. CDR3 nucleotides: TGTGCCAGTAGTATAGCCCAGGCCTACGAGCAGTACTTC.

V is TRBV5-1 and J is TRBJ2-3; TRBD2 matches at 9 bases. The CDR3 has 18 amino acids. Trimming cost V 0 bases and J 1 base; bases outside gene matches: 9. Germline CDR1 and CDR2: SGHRS and YFSETQ. The CDR3 DNA sequence: TGCGCCAGCAGCTTGGCGTCTAGCGGGAACAAAGGCACAGATACGCAGTATTTT. It specifies CASSLASSGNKGTDTQYF.

The V gene is TRBV7-9, the J gene TRBJ1-2; weak D call: TRBD1 (5 bases). The CDR3 covers 13 residues. The ends were cut back, 6 bases at V and 0 bases at J, with 8 bases in the middle. The germline V gene encodes CDR1 SEHNR and CDR2 FQNEAQ (reference sequence). The CDR3 DNA reads as TGTGCCAGCAGAACAGGAGCTAACTATGGCTACACCTTC. Translation: CASRTGANYGYTF. Looking up the rest from reference TRBV7-9 and TRBJ1-2 gives the full variable domain: DTGVSQNPRHKITKRGQNVTFRCDPISEHNRLYWYRQTLGQGPEFLTYFQNEAQLEKSRLLSDRFSAERPKGSFSTLEIQRTEQGDSAMYLCASRTGANYGYTFGSGTRLTVV.

The chain uses TRBV6-2 or TRBV6-3 and TRBJ2-3, with a tentative D call TRBD2 (6 bases). V lost 6 bases and J lost 1, with 20 bases in between. Germline assignment: CDR1 MNHEY and CDR2 SVGEGT. The length of the CDR3 is 17 residues. CDR3: CASSPDKPDYRTDTQYF. CDR3 DNA sequence: TGTGCCAGCAGCCCAGACAAACCGGACTACCGCACAGATACGCAGTATTTT.

The J gene is TRBJ1-1, the V gene TRBV6-6; D unresolved. CDR3 size: 14 residues. Trimming left V 0 bases short and J 2 bases short, with 7 bases between. Germline V lookup: CDR1 MNHNY, CDR2 SVGAGI (reference sequence). CDR3: CASSYSPTNTEAFF. The CDR3 region has the DNA TGTGCCAGCAGTTACTCGCCCACAAACACTGAAGCTTTCTTT.

The chain joins TRBV10-2 to TRBJ1-3, with 9 nucleotides matching TRBD1. With V trimmed by 3 bases and J by 2 bases, 8 bases remained unmatched. Germline-derived CDR1 and CDR2 are WSHSY and SAAADI. The CDR3 totals 17 residues. The CDR3 DNA reads TGCGCCAGCAGTGAACTCTCCGGGACAGGGCCTGGAAACACCATATATTTT. It translates to CASSELSGTGPGNTIYF.

The chain is built from TRBV10-3 and TRBJ1-3; a possible D gene is TRBD1 (6 bases). The germline V and J ends were trimmed by 9 bases and 2 bases, with 14 bases remaining between them. This CDR3 region has 14 residues. Germline V lookup: CDR1 ENHRY, CDR2 SYGVKD. CDR3 protein: CAIERGNAGNTIYF. DNA for the CDR3: TGTGCCATAGAGAGGGGGAACGCTGGAAACACCATATATTTT.

The chain is built from TRBV30 and TRBJ2-1; 12 bases match TRBD2. Germline V gene lookup returns CDR1 GTSNPN and CDR2 SVGIG (reference sequence). The CDR3 loop spans 14 amino acids. V lost 2 bases to trimming and J lost 11 bases; unmatched junction nucleotides: 7. CDR3 DNA: TGTGCCTGGAGTTTCGAGACTAGCGGGAGTAAGCAGTTCTTC. Protein sequence: CAWSFETSGSKQFF.

The gene calls are TRBV30 and TRBJ1-2; D is perhaps TRBD1 (5 bases). Germline CDR1 GTSNPN, CDR2 SVGIG (reference sequence). V lost 3 bases and J lost 7, with 12 bases in between. CDR3 length equals 12 residues. DNA for the CDR3: TGTGCCTGGAGGGGGGGGTTCGGTGGCTACACCTTC. Protein sequence: CAWRGGFGGYTF.

The J gene is TRBJ2-5, the V gene TRBV30, with D maybe TRBD2 (5 bases). The CDR3 is made up of 16 amino acids. Germline CDR1 and CDR2: GTSNPN and SVGIG (reference sequence). The germline V and J ends were trimmed by 5 bases and 2 bases, with 21 bases remaining between them. CDR3 in amino acids: CAWAQRTGKGQETQYF. Here the CDR3 DNA reads TGTGCCTGGGCCCAGAGGACGGGGAAAGGGCAAGAGACCCAGTACTTC.

This chain uses TRBV7-8 with TRBJ1-5; weak D call: TRBD1 (5 bases). V lost 3 bases to trimming and J lost 9 bases, with 18 bases between them. CDR1 and CDR2 (germline): SGHVS, FQNEAQ. There are 15 residues in the CDR3. In DNA form, the CDR3 reads TGTGCCAGCAGCTTTCAAGGCAGGGCGAGTGGGCCCCAGCATTTT. This encodes CASSFQGRASGPQHF.

This chain connects TRBV25-1 to TRBJ1-1; D is uncertain. Between the trimmed V and J ends, which lost 4 bases and 1 base, there was a span of 16 bases. This CDR3 has 16 residues. The V gene's germline CDR1 is MGHDK and CDR2 SYGVNS. The CDR3 region is CASSAPASGANTEAFF. CDR3 sequence (DNA): TGTGCCAGCAGTGCCCCCGCCAGTGGAGCGAACACTGAAGCTTTCTTT.

This sequence joins TRBV12-3 or TRBV12-4 and TRBJ2-7; 7 positions agree with TRBD1. This CDR3 has 13 residues. V gave up 6 bases and J gave up 2 bases; unmatched junction bases: 4. The CDR3: CASRTGTAYEQYF. Here the CDR3 DNA reads TGTGCCAGCAGGACCGGGACAGCCTACGAGCAGTACTTC.

The chain is built from TRBV27 and TRBJ1-2; 9 positions match TRBD1. The germline gives CDR1 MNHEY, CDR2 SMNVEV (reference sequence). The CDR3 has 14 amino acids. V shed 2 bases, J shed 3 bases, and the junction held 1 base outside the gene matches. The CDR3 bases are TGTGCCAGCAGTTTAAGGGACAGGGACTATGGCTACACCTTC. This translates into CASSLRDRDYGYTF.

The chain is built from TRBV5-1 and TRBJ2-1; TRBD2 matches at 9 bases. Unmatched junction bases numbered 1, after V lost 0 bases and J lost 0 bases. Germline V CDR1 and CDR2: SGHRS, YFSETQ. The CDR3 spans 16 residues. The CDR3 loop reads CASSLEGLASYNEQFF. The CDR3 DNA reads as TGCGCCAGCAGCTTGGAGGGACTAGCCTCCTACAATGAGCAGTTCTTC.

The gene calls are TRBV19 and TRBJ2-7, with 9 bases identical to TRBD1. Germline loops: CDR1 LNHDA, CDR2 SQIVND (reference sequence). V lost 1 base to trimming and J lost 6 bases; unmatched junction nucleotides: 7. The CDR3 sequence is 15 residues long. CDR3 sequence reads: CASSIGYRGLAEQYF. CDR3 sequence (DNA): TGTGCCAGTAGTATAGGGTACAGGGGGCTCGCCGAGCAGTACTTC.

In regard to this clone: Its ends do not fully match the called genes, so a read error is possible. The chain carries TRBV18 and TRBJ1-1, with 7 bases fitting TRBD1. The V gene's germline CDR1 is KGHSH and CDR2 LQKENI. The CDR3 extends over 15 amino acids. The CDR3 sequence: CASSPLSGTVTEAFF. The CDR3 DNA is TGTGCCAGCTCTCCACTTTCCGGGACAGTCACTGAAGCTTTCTTT.

J is TRBJ1-1 and V is TRBV19, with a weak D call TRBD1 (6 bases). The CDR3 is made up of 15 amino acids. Germline V gives CDR1 LNHDA, CDR2 SQIVND (reference sequence). V shed 3 bases and J shed 2 bases, with 13 bases lying between them. The CDR3 loop is CASSIMGHLNTEAFF. Here the CDR3 DNA reads TGTGCCAGTAGTATTATGGGACACTTAAACACTGAAGCTTTCTTT.

The V gene is TRBV3-1 (or the pseudogene TRBV3-2), the J gene TRBJ1-4; 8 bases match TRBD1. Trimming cost V 6 bases and J 8 bases; bases outside gene matches: 8. The CDR3 sequence is 14 residues long. Germline CDR1 and CDR2: LGHDT and YNNKEL (reference sequence). CDR3 in DNA: TGTGCCAGCAGTCGGACAGGGAAAGAGGAAAAACTGTTTTTT. Protein: CASSRTGKEEKLFF.

This clone was recorded a few times. Additional DNA sequences in this sample encode the identical CDR3. The genes are TRBV19 and TRBJ1-2; 8 nucleotides match TRBD1. Losses at the gene ends were 3 bases for V and 3 bases for J; bases not matched to a gene: 3. Germline values: CDR1 LNHDA, CDR2 SQIVND (reference sequence). CDR3 length: 14 residues. CDR3 sequence: CASSITGGDYGYTF. CDR3 nucleotides: TGTGCCAGTAGTATTACAGGGGGAGACTATGGCTACACCTTC.

CDR3 sequence (DNA): TGTGCCAGCAGCTTTTTCGAGAGGAGGGAGAATGAAAAACTGTTTTTT. Amino acids: CASSFFERRENEKLFF. The rearrangement uses TRBV5-6 and TRBJ1-4; D is undetermined. The CDR3 has 16 residues. Trimming shortened V by 2 bases and J by 5 bases, and 16 bases separated the two germline ends. The germline gives CDR1 SGHDT, CDR2 YYEEEE.

The chain carries TRBV7-9 and TRBJ1-4, with 7 bases aligning to TRBD1. This CDR3 region has 17 residues. V dropped 4 bases and J dropped 8; count of bases not matched to a gene: 16. Germline lookup yields CDR1 SEHNR and CDR2 FQNEAQ (reference sequence). CDR3 amino acids: CASSSQANRGGGEKLFF. The CDR3 DNA reads TGTGCCAGCAGCTCCCAGGCGAACAGGGGAGGAGGGGAAAAACTGTTTTTT.

The V call is TRBV2, the J call TRBJ1-3; 7 bases align to TRBD1. Germline lookup yields CDR1 SNHLY and CDR2 FYNNEI. J was trimmed by 4 bases and V by 4 bases; bases with no gene match: 7. The CDR3 has 15 residues. The CDR3 nucleotides read TGTGCCAGCAGTGTCCACAGGGGCGCCGGAAACACCATATATTTT. Its translation is CASSVHRGAGNTIYF.